The present TCR beta chain was sequenced within a study of shared clonotypes between healthy human individuals. Germline CDR1 is SNHLY and CDR2 is FYNNEI. This CDR3 is 14 amino acids long. The germline V and J ends were trimmed by 2 bases and 1 base, with 8 bases remaining between them. Only in-frame clones appear in the TCRdb table, and some are missing; sequencing was by immunoSEQ multiplex PCR. The profile shows more than 2 million clones, roughly 94% of them singletons. Material for sequencing was naive CD4+ T cells sorted from blood. Subset given: CD45RA+ positively selected. This clonotype was obtained from a man aged 18 to 29 in good health. The chain is built from TRBV2 and TRBJ1-1; no definite D call. The CDR3 sequence is CASSELNGNTEAFF. As DNA, the CDR3 is TGTGCCAGCAGTGAACTCAACGGGAACACTGAAGCTTTCTTT.